Each of the 21 T cell receptor beta chains below was sequenced from the same sample in a study of CD8 T cells in ankylosing spondylitis (dated by TCRdb to 2016 to 2017). Their recognized antigens are unknown. Receptors were amplified or captured by 5' RACE. Sequenced using an Illumina HiSeq 2500. The public reads were run again by TCRdb, first through fastp at Q25 and then through MiXCR, and only productive beta chains were kept. Every distinct CDR3 protein forms one entry, paired with its most common genes and DNA. A total of about 540,000 distinct CDR3 sequences appear in this sample, approximately 12% of them only once. Together, the top ten hold around 6.8% of the sample. On the study overall, not on this receptor specifically: A TCR beta motif of 7 or 8 highly homologous amino acid variants appeared characteristic of blood from ankylosing spondylitis patients.

Material for sequencing was blood, either unsorted or a sorted T cell fraction (not recorded which). The receptors come from a male donor with ankylosing spondylitis.

This clonotype has ten or more counts. The chain has TRBV6-5 and TRBJ2-6; D ambiguous. Trimming took 2 bases from V and 1 from J, leaving 3 bases between them. Germline V gene lookup returns CDR1 MNHEY and CDR2 SVGAGI. This CDR3 has 14 amino acids. The CDR3 reads CASSYESGANVLTF. The CDR3 DNA follows: TGTGCCAGCAGTTACGAGTCTGGGGCCAACGTCCTGACTTTC.

This clonotype has a count of ten or more. The chain combines TRBV12-3 or TRBV12-4 with TRBJ1-2; 9 bases map to TRBD1. With V trimmed by 2 bases and J by 6 bases, 4 bases remained unmatched. This CDR3 has 14 amino acids. The chain's CDR3 is CASSLTRQGDGYTF. In DNA form, the CDR3 reads TGTGCCAGCAGTTTAACTAGACAGGGGGATGGCTACACCTTC.

This clonotype appeared many times. CDR3 sequence (DNA): TGCGCCAGCAGCCCCGGGATAGCGGGAGTTGAGCAGTTCTTC. It yields the protein CASSPGIAGVEQFF. The chain recombines TRBV5-1 with TRBJ2-1, with 9 bases that match TRBD2. The CDR3 covers 14 residues. With V trimmed by 4 bases and J by 9 bases, 8 bases remained unmatched. Germline-derived CDR1 and CDR2 are SGHRS and YFSETQ. Looking up the rest from reference TRBV5-1 and TRBJ2-1 gives the full variable domain: KAGVTQTPRYLIKTRGQQVTLSCSPISGHRSVSWYQQTPGQGLQFLFEYFSETQRNKGNFPGRFSGRQFSNSRSEMNVSTLELGDSALYLCASSPGIAGVEQFFGPGTRLTVL.

The chain couples TRBV29-1 to TRBJ2-1, with 11 nucleotides matching TRBD2. This CDR3 is 14 amino acids long. The ends lost 8 bases at V and 0 bases at J; junction bases unmatched: 3. Germline loops: CDR1 SQVTM, CDR2 ANQGSEA. The CDR3 nucleotides read TGCAGCACGGGACTAGCGGACTCCTACAATGAGCAGTTCTTC. Protein: CSTGLADSYNEQFF.

This chain links TRBV7-9 with TRBJ2-5; D is perhaps TRBD2 (6 bases). V lost 3 bases to trimming and J lost 7 bases, with 18 bases between them. Germline V gene data show CDR1 as SEHNR and CDR2 as FQNEAQ (reference sequence). The CDR3 has 15 amino acids. Here the CDR3 reads CASSLEAGPPGTQYF. The CDR3 region has the DNA TGTGCCAGCAGCTTGGAGGCGGGGCCGCCCGGGACCCAGTACTTC.

V usage is TRBV20-1 and J usage is TRBJ1-5, with a weak D call TRBD1 (6 bases). This CDR3 is built from 12 residues. Germline V lookup: CDR1 DFQATT, CDR2 SNEGSKA (reference sequence). Trimming removed 4 bases from V and 4 bases from J, with 8 bases in between. DNA for the CDR3: TGCAGTGCTACAGGGGAAAATCAGCCCCAGCATTTT. Amino acid sequence: CSATGENQPQHF.

The gene calls are TRBV9 and TRBJ2-3; the D gene could be TRBD1 or TRBD2 (5 bases each). The CDR3 contains 15 residues. The germline V gene has CDR1 SGDLS and CDR2 YYNGEE. Between the trimmed V and J ends, which lost 4 bases and 4 bases, there was a span of 16 bases. CDR3 nucleotides: TGTGCCAGCAGCCTTTCCCCCGGGACGTCAGATACGCAGTATTTT. Its protein product is CASSLSPGTSDTQYF. Looking up the rest from reference TRBV9 and TRBJ2-3 gives the full variable domain: DSGVTQTPKHLITATGQRVTLRCSPRSGDLSVYWYQQSLDQGLQFLIQYYNGEERAKGNILERFSAQQFPDLHSELNLSSLELGDSALYFCASSLSPGTSDTQYFGPGTRLTVL.

The chain joins TRBV20-1 to TRBJ1-1; D is uncertain. Trimming left V 0 bases short and J 0 bases short, with 8 bases between. CDR3 length: 14 residues. Germline lookup yields CDR1 DFQATT and CDR2 SNEGSKA (reference sequence). The DNA for the CDR3 is TGCAGTGCTAGAGACCCATACATGAACACTGAAGCTTTCTTT. Protein sequence: CSARDPYMNTEAFF.

The chain carries TRBV20-1 and TRBJ2-7; 8 nucleotides agree with TRBD2. From germline, CDR1 is DFQATT and CDR2 SNEGSKA (reference sequence). The ends lost 3 bases at V and 6 bases at J; junction bases unmatched: 13. The CDR3 is 15 amino acids. The CDR3 protein is CSASASRGGASEQYF. The CDR3 DNA sequence: TGCAGTGCTAGTGCCAGCCGGGGGGGTGCCTCCGAGCAGTACTTC.

The chain carries TRBV20-1 and TRBJ2-1; weak D call: TRBD2 (5 bases). The CDR3 extends over 14 amino acids. V was shortened by 5 bases and J by 1 base, with 12 bases between the two germline ends. CDR1 DFQATT and CDR2 SNEGSKA come from the germline V gene (reference sequence). This CDR3 reads CSALGVSSYNEQFF. In DNA, the CDR3 is TGCAGTGCTCTCGGGGTATCATCCTACAATGAGCAGTTCTTC.

The table lists this clonotype with a few counts. V gene TRBV4-1 combines with J gene TRBJ2-1, with TRBD2 matching 12 bases. Trimming at V came to 3 bases and at J to 4 bases, leaving 4 bases not matched to a gene. Germline CDR1 MGHRA, CDR2 YSYEKL. The CDR3 totals 16 residues. Written as DNA, the CDR3 is TGCGCCAGCAGCCAGACGGGACTAGCGGGTTACAATGAGCAGTTCTTC. Translated, it gives CASSQTGLAGYNEQFF.

This clonotype was counted between two and nine times. The CDR3 coding sequence is TGTGCCACCAGTGATCGGACTAGCTGGCCCAATGAGCAGTTCTTC. This codes for CATSDRTSWPNEQFF. The genes are TRBV24-1 and TRBJ2-1, with TRBD2 matching 8 bases. The CDR3 loop spans 15 amino acids. Per the germline V gene, CDR1 is KGHDR and CDR2 is SFDVKD. Losses at the gene ends were 3 bases for V and 6 bases for J; bases not matched to a gene: 6.

The rearrangement uses TRBV10-3 and TRBJ1-5, with a weak D call TRBD1 (6 bases). V gave up 7 bases and J gave up 3 bases, with 13 bases separating them. Looked up from germline, CDR1 is ENHRY and CDR2 is SYGVKD. CDR3 length: 14 residues. The CDR3 coding sequence is TGTGCCATCAAAATGGACAGTGACAATCAGCCCCAGCATTTT. As protein: CAIKMDSDNQPQHF.

The rearrangement joins TRBV20-1 to TRBJ2-3; D gene ambiguous. V lost 4 bases and J 0 bases, leaving 8 bases between the germline ends. The CDR3 is made up of 13 amino acids. Germline V lookup: CDR1 DFQATT, CDR2 SNEGSKA (reference sequence). The DNA for the CDR3 is TGCAGTGCTATCACCTCTAGCACAGATACGCAGTATTTT. Protein product: CSAITSSTDTQYF.

This clonotype was counted a few times. The chain combines TRBV11-2 with TRBJ1-2; TRBD1 matches 8 bases. CDR1 and CDR2 from the germline V gene are SGHAT and FQNNGV. J gave up 8 bases and V 1 base, and 6 bases lay outside the gene matches. The CDR3 contains 14 residues. The CDR3 bases are TGTGCCAGCAGCTTAGTAGCCAGGGGGCAGGGCTACACCTTC. Amino acid sequence: CASSLVARGQGYTF. Complete variable domain (other parts from reference TRBV11-2 and TRBJ1-2): EAGVAQSPRYKIIEKRQSVAFWCNPISGHATLYWYQQILGQGPKLLIQFQNNGVVDDSQLPKDRFSAERLKGVDSTLKIQPAKLEDSAVYLCASSLVARGQGYTFGSGTRLTVV.

V is TRBV2 and J is TRBJ1-1; D is ambiguous. Trimming removed 6 bases at V and 6 bases at J, with 11 bases between. The CDR3 has 12 residues. Germline CDR1 reads SNHLY; CDR2 reads FYNNEI. The CDR3: CASSERRSEAFF. The DNA for the CDR3 is TGTGCCAGCAGCGAACGGAGATCTGAAGCTTTCTTT.

This clonotype occurred many times. The CDR3 DNA reads TGTGCCAGCAGCCGACTAGCGGGAGAATTCGGCCCCCAAGAGACCCAGTACTTC. Translated: CASSRLAGEFGPQETQYF. The V gene is TRBV7-8, the J gene TRBJ2-5; 12 bases map to TRBD2. Germline V gene lookup returns CDR1 SGHVS and CDR2 FQNEAQ. V shed 5 bases, J shed 1 base, and the junction held 11 bases outside the gene matches. This CDR3 spans 18 amino acids.

The genes are TRBV7-9 and TRBJ2-1; 11 bases are shared with TRBD1. This CDR3 region has 15 residues. With V trimmed by 4 bases and J by 6 bases, 5 bases remained unmatched. Germline values: CDR1 SEHNR, CDR2 FQNEAQ (reference sequence). CDR3 region: CASSWGQGGINEQFF. DNA of the CDR3: TGTGCCAGCAGCTGGGGACAGGGGGGAATCAATGAGCAGTTCTTC.

This clonotype was detected ten times or more. The chain combines TRBV27 with TRBJ2-3; 9 positions agree with TRBD1. Per the germline V gene, CDR1 is MNHEY and CDR2 is SMNVEV (reference sequence). The CDR3 covers 16 residues. The V gene end was trimmed by 3 bases and the J gene end by 2 bases; junction bases not matched to a gene: 6. The CDR3 region has the DNA TGTGCCAGCAGTTTCATAGGGGACAGGGTCACAGATACGCAGTATTTT. Protein: CASSFIGDRVTDTQYF.

This clonotype was recorded a few times. The genes are TRBV10-1 and TRBJ2-5; the D gene is possibly TRBD1 (6 bases). The CDR3 runs to 14 residues. Between the trimmed V and J ends, which lost 1 base and 2 bases, there was a span of 8 bases. From germline, CDR1 is WNHNN and CDR2 SYGVQD (reference sequence). CDR3 bases: TGCGCCAGCAGTGAGTTGACAGGACAAGAGACCCAGTACTTC. Translation gives CASSELTGQETQYF.

This clonotype was seen at least ten times. The rearrangement uses TRBV20-1 and TRBJ2-7; TRBD1 is a possible D gene (6 bases). Germline-derived CDR1 and CDR2 are DFQATT and SNEGSKA (reference sequence). This CDR3 region has 15 residues. V dropped 4 bases and J dropped 1 base, with 17 bases sitting between them. This CDR3 is CSATDSTGRSYEQYV. CDR3 DNA: TGCAGTGCTACCGACTCGACAGGACGATCCTACGAGCAGTACGTC.